Listed below are T cell receptor beta chains from one sample, sequenced in a study of shared T cell receptors in the human thymus. Method: immunoSEQ multiplex PCR; TCRdb's copy keeps in-frame clones and lacks some. The sample lists approximately 490,000 clones; 75% to 85% were seen once. This same sample was also part of a study on human thymus T cells.

Material for sequencing was thymocytes. The source is a boy younger than two with a congenital heart defect. The CDR3 runs from the conserved cysteine through the conserved F or W. D genes are given only for firm matches. For some rows the clone size is stated as once, few or many, or as a class when expanded; others skip it.

v_gene	j_gene	abundance	d_gene	CDR3aa	CDR3nt
TRBV5-3	TRBJ1-1	NA	NA	CARSFQRWNTEAFF	TGTGCCAGAAGCTTTCAGAGGTGGAACACTGAAGCTTTCTTT
TRBV27	TRBJ1-1	NA	TRBD1	CASSPAPGQAEAFF	TGTGCCAGCAGTCCGGCCCCGGGACAGGCTGAAGCTTTCTTT
TRBV5-4	TRBJ1-4	NA	TRBD1	CASSTGVSGGNEKLFF	TGTGCCAGCAGCACGGGGGTTTCAGGGGGGAATGAAAAACTGTTTTTT
TRBV19	TRBJ2-3	few	NA	CASSKQYLASSTDTQYF	TGTGCCAGTAGCAAACAGTATCTGGCCTCTAGCACAGATACGCAGTATTTT
TRBV23-1	TRBJ1-5	NA	NA	CASGHRHRRVGSGQPQHF	TGCGCCAGTGGCCACCGCCACCGCAGGGTTGGGTCGGGTCAGCCCCAGCATTTT
TRBV27	TRBJ1-2	NA	NA	CASSARGAGYTF	TGTGCCAGCAGTGCCCGGGGGGCTGGCTACACCTTC
TRBV18	TRBJ2-7	NA	NA	CASSITRDTPYEQYF	TGTGCCAGCTCAATAACCCGGGACACCCCCTACGAGCAGTACTTC
TRBV27	TRBJ2-7	NA	NA	CASRPDWYEQYF	TGTGCCAGCAGACCCGACTGGTACGAGCAGTACTTC
TRBV19	TRBJ2-7	NA	TRBD2	CASSIGTSSYEQYF	TGTGCCAGTAGTATCGGGACTAGCAGCTACGAGCAGTACTTC
TRBV28	TRBJ2-5	NA	TRBD1	CASSLPTGREETQYF	TGTGCCAGCAGTCTACCGACAGGGAGAGAGGAGACCCAGTACTTC
TRBV7-8	TRBJ2-1	NA	TRBD1	CASSPLGDRDRLYNEQFF	TGTGCCAGCAGCCCTTTGGGCGACCGGGACAGGTTGTACAATGAGCAGTTCTTC
TRBV7-9	TRBJ2-7	NA	NA	CASSLRYEQYF	TGTGCCAGCAGCTTACGCTACGAGCAGTACTTC
TRBV4-3	TRBJ2-3	NA	NA	CASSQEGGALGGTDTQYF	TGCGCCAGCAGCCAAGAAGGTGGGGCCTTAGGGGGCACAGATACGCAGTATTTT
TRBV4-2	TRBJ2-3	few	TRBD2	CASSQETPGLARDTQYF	TGTGCCAGCAGCCAAGAAACCCCGGGACTAGCAAGAGATACGCAGTATTTT
TRBV11-2	TRBJ1-1	NA	TRBD1	CASSLTRDSLGSDTEAFF	TGTGCCAGCAGCTTAACCCGGGACAGTTTGGGATCGGACACTGAAGCTTTCTTT
TRBV28	TRBJ1-4	once	NA	CASSYPREKLFF	TGTGCCAGCAGTTACCCGCGTGAAAAACTGTTTTTT
TRBV4-3	TRBJ2-1	NA	TRBD2	CASSQVKRDLYFDEQFF	TGCGCCAGCAGCCAAGTGAAGCGGGATCTTTATTTCGATGAGCAGTTCTTC
TRBV4-1	TRBJ2-7	NA	NA	CASSQEEGVYEQYF	TGCGCCAGCAGCCAAGAAGAGGGGGTCTACGAGCAGTACTTC
TRBV11-2	TRBJ2-5	NA	NA	CASSMRDTVCETQYF	TGTGCCAGCAGCATGAGGGACACTGTGTGTGAGACCCAGTACTTC
TRBV11-2	TRBJ2-1	NA	TRBD1	CASSYGQASYNEQFF	TGTGCCAGCAGCTACGGACAGGCGAGTTACAATGAGCAGTTCTTC
TRBV9	TRBJ2-4	NA	NA	CASSVEASAKNIQYF	TGTGCCAGCAGCGTAGAGGCTAGCGCCAAAAACATTCAGTACTTC
TRBV6-6	TRBJ2-7	NA	TRBD1	CASSPQGAKNEQYF	TGTGCCAGCAGTCCCCAGGGGGCCAAGAACGAGCAGTACTTC